What follows are 15 T cell receptor beta chains derived from one specimen sequenced in a study of T cell responses to AZD1222 COVID-19 vaccine. Sequencing was performed with immunoSEQ multiplex PCR; in TCRdb, only in-frame clones are kept and a portion is missing. The table shows about 100,000 clones, with about nine tenths occurring only once. This specimen consisted of peripheral blood, obtained on day 0 of AZD1222 vaccination. These receptors all come from an adult in good health.

The chain carries TRBV19 and TRBJ2-7; 12 bases are shared with TRBD2. This CDR3 is built from 18 residues. Germline V gene data show CDR1 as LNHDA and CDR2 as SQIVND (reference sequence). Trimming took 3 bases from V and 5 from J; bases not matched to a gene: 14. DNA of the CDR3: TGTGCCAGTAGTATCAAGGGGTCGAGACTAGCGGGAGCCCACGAGCAGTACTTC. It translates to CASSIKGSRLAGAHEQYF.

The CDR3 nucleotides read TGTGCCAGCAGCTTGATGGCAGGCAGCTCACCCCTCCACTTT. Encoded protein: CASSLMAGSSPLHF. The chain joins TRBV5-4 to TRBJ1-6; no reliable D call. V was cut by 1 base and J by 10 bases, with 12 bases left in between. The CDR3 consists of 14 residues. Germline CDR1 and CDR2: SGHNT and YYREEE (reference sequence).

This rearrangement joins TRBV7-3 to TRBJ2-3, with TRBD2 as a possible D gene (6 bases). CDR1 is SGHTA, CDR2 FQGTGA, per germline. CDR3 length: 16 residues. Trimming took off 1 base at V and 3 bases at J, with 14 bases between the two ends. The CDR3 nucleotides read TGTGCCAGCAGCTTAAATCCGGGAGAGGGGACAGATACGCAGTATTTT. Translated, it gives CASSLNPGEGTDTQYF.

This chain links TRBV7-2 with TRBJ1-5; a weak D match, TRBD1 (5 bases). The germline V gene has CDR1 SGHTA and CDR2 FQGNSA. Trimming cost V 5 bases and J 6 bases, with 17 bases left between them. This CDR3 region has 15 residues. DNA of the CDR3: TGTGCCAGCAGCCCCGATTGGGGGAGGACTCAGCCCCAGCATTTT. This sequence encodes CASSPDWGRTQPQHF.

This chain links TRBV2 with TRBJ2-2; D might be TRBD1 (6 bases). The CDR3 is made up of 15 amino acids. The V gene lost 8 bases and the J gene lost 6 bases, with 19 bases spanning the gap. Germline V CDR1 and CDR2: SNHLY, FYNNEI. CDR3 coding DNA: TGTGCCAGCCTGTTACAGGGTAGTTGGGCCGGGGAGCTGTTTTTT. The encoded protein is CASLLQGSWAGELFF.

This clone showed up just once. The V gene is TRBV5-6, the J gene TRBJ2-4; TRBD1 matches 10 bases. There are 15 residues in the CDR3. V was clipped by 4 bases and J by 8 bases; unmatched bases: 9. The V gene's germline CDR1 is SGHDT and CDR2 YYEEEE. The CDR3, as DNA: TGTGCCAGCAGCGGCGTGCGGGACAGGGGTCACATTCAGTACTTC. Encoded protein: CASSGVRDRGHIQYF.

The J gene is TRBJ2-7, the V gene TRBV25-1, with TRBD1 matching 7 bases. The trim removed 4 bases at V and 1 base at J, leaving 7 bases unmatched. The length of the CDR3 is 15 residues. Looked up from germline, CDR1 is MGHDK and CDR2 is SYGVNS. In nucleotides, the CDR3 is TGTGCCAGCAGTGGGGGGACAGAGAAGTCCTACGAGCAGTACTTC. This codes for CASSGGTEKSYEQYF.

This clone showed up just once. The rearrangement uses TRBV3-1 (or the pseudogene TRBV3-2) and TRBJ2-7; D is perhaps TRBD1 or TRBD2 (6 bases each). Germline V CDR1 and CDR2: LGHDT, YNNKEL (reference sequence). This CDR3 region has 15 residues. V lost 1 base and J lost 1, with 11 bases in between. This chain's CDR3 is CASSQGRGVSYEQYF. The CDR3, as DNA: TGTGCCAGCAGCCAAGGTAGGGGGGTTTCCTACGAGCAGTACTTC.

This clone was detected only a few times. Different DNA sequences within this sample yield the same CDR3. CDR3 amino acids: CASSLDSYNEQFF. CDR3 bases: TGTGCCAGCAGCTTAGATTCTTACAATGAGCAGTTCTTC. This sequence joins TRBV11-3 and TRBJ2-1; D remains ambiguous. This CDR3 is 13 amino acids long. V was pared by 0 bases and J by 4 bases, with 4 bases between. Germline assignment: CDR1 SGHNT and CDR2 YENEEA.

This clone was recorded a few times. This chain uses TRBV24-1 with TRBJ1-5, with a tentative D call TRBD1 (5 bases). V was shortened by 2 bases and J by 5 bases, with 12 bases between the two germline ends. There are 15 residues in the CDR3. Per the germline V gene, CDR1 is KGHDR and CDR2 is SFDVKD. CDR3 sequence: CATSDWGTTHQPQHF. The CDR3 DNA sequence: TGTGCCACCAGTGATTGGGGCACTACCCATCAGCCCCAGCATTTT.

The chain links TRBV9 to TRBJ1-2; D might be TRBD1 (6 bases). With 0 bases removed from V and 6 bases from J, the gap between germline ends came to 21 bases. The CDR3 consists of 17 residues. Per the germline V gene, CDR1 is SGDLS and CDR2 is YYNGEE. The CDR3, as DNA: TGTGCCAGCAGCGTAGGGTTTCCAGACAGGAGGTTTGATGGCTACACCTTC. Translated: CASSVGFPDRRFDGYTF. Filled out from reference TRBV9 and TRBJ1-2, the complete variable domain reads DSGVTQTPKHLITATGQRVTLRCSPRSGDLSVYWYQQSLDQGLQFLIQYYNGEERAKGNILERFSAQQFPDLHSELNLSSLELGDSALYFCASSVGFPDRRFDGYTFGSGTRLTVV.

This chain connects TRBV9 to TRBJ2-1; 14 positions agree with TRBD2. CDR1 and CDR2 from the germline V gene are SGDLS and YYNGEE. The CDR3 totals 17 residues. V shed 4 bases, J shed 6 bases, and the junction held 9 bases outside the gene matches. CDR3 region: CASSPRTSGRRANEQFF. CDR3 DNA: TGTGCCAGCAGCCCCCGGACTAGCGGGAGGCGGGCCAATGAGCAGTTCTTC. Based on the CDR3 plus reference TRBV9 and TRBJ2-1, the full variable domain is DSGVTQTPKHLITATGQRVTLRCSPRSGDLSVYWYQQSLDQGLQFLIQYYNGEERAKGNILERFSAQQFPDLHSELNLSSLELGDSALYFCASSPRTSGRRANEQFFGPGTRLTVL.

The J gene is TRBJ2-1, the V gene TRBV7-3; 7 bases align to TRBD2. J lost 3 bases, V lost 3 bases, and 5 bases had no gene match. Germline-derived CDR1 and CDR2 are SGHTA and FQGTGA. CDR3 length: 15 residues. Here the CDR3 reads CASSFTGRYYNEQFF. Here the CDR3 DNA reads TGTGCCAGCAGCTTTACCGGGAGGTACTACAATGAGCAGTTCTTC.

This chain uses TRBV6-4 with TRBJ1-5; possibly TRBD1 for D (6 bases). V lost 6 bases and J 6 bases, leaving 18 bases between the germline ends. Germline V lookup: CDR1 MRHNA, CDR2 SNTAGT. The CDR3 is made up of 15 amino acids. Here the CDR3 DNA reads TGTGCCAGCAGGAACGAAGCGGACAGTAGTCAGCCCCAGCATTTT. Protein sequence: CASRNEADSSQPQHF.

This clone was counted a single time. J is TRBJ1-5 and V is TRBV30; D is undetermined. V dropped 0 bases and J dropped 2 bases, with 8 bases sitting between them. Germline V gene data show CDR1 as GTSNPN and CDR2 as SVGIG (reference sequence). The CDR3 is made up of 14 amino acids. The CDR3 DNA is TGTGCCTGGAGTGTACTCACAGGCAATCAGCCCCAGCATTTT. Its translation: CAWSVLTGNQPQHF. The full variable domain, with the rest looked up from reference TRBV30 and TRBJ1-5, is SQTIHQWPATLVQPVGSPLSLECTVEGTSNPNLYWYRQAAGRGLQLLFYSVGIGQISSEVPQNLSASRPQDRQFILSSKKLLLSDSGFYLCAWSVLTGNQPQHFGDGTRLSIL.